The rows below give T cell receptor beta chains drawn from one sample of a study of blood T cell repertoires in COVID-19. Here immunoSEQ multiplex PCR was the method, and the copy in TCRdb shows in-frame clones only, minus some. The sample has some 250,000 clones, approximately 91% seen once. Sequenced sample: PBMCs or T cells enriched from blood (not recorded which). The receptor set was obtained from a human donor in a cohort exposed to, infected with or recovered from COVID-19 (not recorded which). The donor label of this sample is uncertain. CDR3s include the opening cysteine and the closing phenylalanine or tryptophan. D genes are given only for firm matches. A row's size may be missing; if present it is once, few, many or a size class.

cdr3_nt: TGTGCCAGCTGGACGGGGGGTCCTCAGCCCCAGCATTTT
cdr3_aa: CASWTGGPQPQHF
clone_size: -
j_call: TRBJ1-5
d_call: -
v_call: TRBV27

cdr3_nt: TGTGCCAGTAGTCCTACAGGTTACACTGAAGCTTTCTTT
cdr3_aa: CASSPTGYTEAFF
clone_size: -
j_call: TRBJ1-1
d_call: -
v_call: TRBV19

cdr3_nt: TGCAGCGTTGATTCGCCCCGGGGGCAAGAGACCCAGTACTTC
cdr3_aa: CSVDSPRGQETQYF
clone_size: -
j_call: TRBJ2-5
d_call: -
v_call: TRBV29-1

cdr3_nt: TGCAGCGTAGGGCAGGGGGGTGAGCAGTACTTC
cdr3_aa: CSVGQGGEQYF
clone_size: once
j_call: TRBJ2-7
d_call: -
v_call: TRBV29-1

cdr3_nt: TGTGCCAGCACCTGGGACATCTCTACGCAGTATTTT
cdr3_aa: CASTWDISTQYF
clone_size: -
j_call: TRBJ2-3
d_call: -
v_call: TRBV6-5

cdr3_nt: TGTGCCAGTAGTATAGGGGGACAGTACAATCAGCCCCAGCATTTT
cdr3_aa: CASSIGGQYNQPQHF
clone_size: -
j_call: TRBJ1-5
d_call: TRBD1
v_call: TRBV19

cdr3_nt: TGTGCCAGCAGCCAAGGCGGAGATGTGGACTATGGCTACACCTTC
cdr3_aa: CASSQGGDVDYGYTF
clone_size: -
j_call: TRBJ1-2
d_call: -
v_call: TRBV4-2

cdr3_nt: TGTGCTAGTGACCACCCAGTAGGAAACACCATATATTTT
cdr3_aa: CASDHPVGNTIYF
clone_size: few
j_call: TRBJ1-3
d_call: -
v_call: TRBV12-5

cdr3_nt: TGCGCCAGCACCCCCCGACAGGGGGGAATAGCTGGCTACACCTTC
cdr3_aa: CASTPRQGGIAGYTF
clone_size: -
j_call: TRBJ1-2
d_call: TRBD1
v_call: TRBV5-1

cdr3_nt: TGTGCCAGCAGCCAAGGGCTAGCTTCGGAGACCCAGTACTTC
cdr3_aa: CASSQGLASETQYF
clone_size: -
j_call: TRBJ2-5
d_call: -
v_call: TRBV3-1/TRBV3-2

cdr3_nt: TGTGCCAGCAGCGCGGGACCCCGCACAGATACGCAGTATTTT
cdr3_aa: CASSAGPRTDTQYF
clone_size: -
j_call: TRBJ2-3
d_call: -
v_call: TRBV7-2

cdr3_nt: TGTGCCAGCAGTGACAGGGCGGGCTACGAGCAGTACTTC
cdr3_aa: CASSDRAGYEQYF
clone_size: once
j_call: TRBJ2-7
d_call: TRBD1
v_call: TRBV5-4

cdr3_nt: TGCAGCCCTAATGGCTACACCTTC
cdr3_aa: CSPNGYTF
clone_size: -
j_call: TRBJ1-2
d_call: -
v_call: TRBV20-1

cdr3_nt: TGTGCCAGCAGTAACCTGGACAGGAAAGGCGGCTACACCTTC
cdr3_aa: CASSNLDRKGGYTF
clone_size: few
j_call: TRBJ1-2
d_call: TRBD1
v_call: TRBV6-5

cdr3_nt: TGTGCCAGCAGTTACTCTAGGGGGTTTTGGTATGGCTACACCTTC
cdr3_aa: CASSYSRGFWYGYTF
clone_size: once
j_call: TRBJ1-2
d_call: -
v_call: TRBV6-5

cdr3_nt: TGTGCCAGCAGCTTGAGAGGCGATTTTGGGGAGACCCAGTACTTC
cdr3_aa: CASSLRGDFGETQYF
clone_size: -
j_call: TRBJ2-5
d_call: -
v_call: TRBV7-9

cdr3_nt: TGTGCCAGCAGCGTAGGGGGAGCGAGCTCCTACGAGCAGTACTTC
cdr3_aa: CASSVGGASSYEQYF
clone_size: -
j_call: TRBJ2-7
d_call: -
v_call: TRBV9

cdr3_nt: TGTGCCAGCAGCGTTGACAGGGGTAACACTGAAGCTTTCTTT
cdr3_aa: CASSVDRGNTEAFF
clone_size: -
j_call: TRBJ1-1
d_call: TRBD1
v_call: TRBV7-9

cdr3_nt: TGTGCCAGCAGTTATTCGGCGGAAAACATTCAGTACTTC
cdr3_aa: CASSYSAENIQYF
clone_size: -
j_call: TRBJ2-4
d_call: -
v_call: TRBV6-2/TRBV6-3

cdr3_nt: TGTGCCAGCAGCCAAGATGCGTCGGGGGATGAAAAACTGTTTTTT
cdr3_aa: CASSQDASGDEKLFF
clone_size: -
j_call: TRBJ1-4
d_call: -
v_call: TRBV4-2

cdr3_nt: TGTGCCAGCACCCCAGACAGGGAGAGCTCCTACGAGCAGTACTTC
cdr3_aa: CASTPDRESSYEQYF
clone_size: -
j_call: TRBJ2-7
d_call: TRBD1
v_call: TRBV6-5

cdr3_nt: TGTGCCAGCACCCCCCGTGGGACTAGCGAGCAGTACTTC
cdr3_aa: CASTPRGTSEQYF
clone_size: once
j_call: TRBJ2-7
d_call: TRBD2
v_call: TRBV6-2/TRBV6-3

cdr3_nt: TGTGCCAGTAGGATGGGACAGGGTGTCCCACCCCTCCACTTT
cdr3_aa: CASRMGQGVPPLHF
clone_size: -
j_call: TRBJ1-6
d_call: TRBD1
v_call: TRBV19

cdr3_nt: TGTGCCAGCAGCTTAGCGTGGGAGGAGCAGTACTTC
cdr3_aa: CASSLAWEEQYF
clone_size: -
j_call: TRBJ2-7
d_call: -
v_call: TRBV7-9

cdr3_nt: TGTGCCAGCAGCCCGAGCGACAGACCGACCCAGTACTTC
cdr3_aa: CASSPSDRPTQYF
clone_size: -
j_call: TRBJ2-5
d_call: -
v_call: TRBV4-2

cdr3_nt: TGTGCCAGCAGTCTCGCAACGGTGTACTATGGCTACACCTTC
cdr3_aa: CASSLATVYYGYTF
clone_size: -
j_call: TRBJ1-2
d_call: -
v_call: TRBV28

cdr3_nt: TGTGCCAGCAGTGAGGCTACAGAAGGAAGGGCCAACGTCCTGACTTTC
cdr3_aa: CASSEATEGRANVLTF
clone_size: -
j_call: TRBJ2-6
d_call: -
v_call: TRBV25-1

cdr3_nt: TGTGCCAGCAGCCCGGGCCGGGGGAAGGGCACTGAAGCTTTCTTT
cdr3_aa: CASSPGRGKGTEAFF
clone_size: -
j_call: TRBJ1-1
d_call: -
v_call: TRBV3-1/TRBV3-2

cdr3_nt: TGTGCCAGTAGTAACCGGGACAGGGAGATCACCGGGGAGCTGTTTTTT
cdr3_aa: CASSNRDREITGELFF
clone_size: -
j_call: TRBJ2-2
d_call: TRBD1
v_call: TRBV19

cdr3_nt: TGTGCCAGCAGCTTGGACCGGGGTCCTAATGAAAAACTGTTTTTT
cdr3_aa: CASSLDRGPNEKLFF
clone_size: -
j_call: TRBJ1-4
d_call: -
v_call: TRBV5-4

cdr3_nt: TGTGCCAGCAGCCCGGACGGGGATGGAACAGATACGCAGTATTTT
cdr3_aa: CASSPDGDGTDTQYF
clone_size: -
j_call: TRBJ2-3
d_call: -
v_call: TRBV5-6

cdr3_nt: TGTGCCAGCTCACCACGCGCAGGGGGTGGAAGAGAGACCCAGTACTTC
cdr3_aa: CASSPRAGGGRETQYF
clone_size: -
j_call: TRBJ2-5
d_call: TRBD1
v_call: TRBV18

cdr3_nt: TGTGCCAGCAGCTTAAGGTACAGGACCTACAATGAGCAGTTCTTC
cdr3_aa: CASSLRYRTYNEQFF
clone_size: few
j_call: TRBJ2-1
d_call: -
v_call: TRBV7-9

cdr3_nt: TGTGCCAGCAGTTTGTTTAGTTACGAGCAGTACTTC
cdr3_aa: CASSLFSYEQYF
clone_size: -
j_call: TRBJ2-7
d_call: -
v_call: TRBV12-3/TRBV12-4

cdr3_nt: TGTGCCTGGAGTGTCGGCAACAGGGGTGGAGATACGCAGTATTTT
cdr3_aa: CAWSVGNRGGDTQYF
clone_size: -
j_call: TRBJ2-3
d_call: TRBD1
v_call: TRBV30

cdr3_nt: TGCGCCAGCAGCCTTACCGGGACAAATGAAAAACTGTTTTTT
cdr3_aa: CASSLTGTNEKLFF
clone_size: -
j_call: TRBJ1-4
d_call: -
v_call: TRBV4-1

cdr3_nt: TGTGCCAGCACCGGACTAGCGGGGGGCACAGATACGCAGTATTTT
cdr3_aa: CASTGLAGGTDTQYF
clone_size: -
j_call: TRBJ2-3
d_call: TRBD2
v_call: TRBV6-5

cdr3_nt: TGTGCCAGCAGGGAGACTAGCGGGGCCTACGAGCAGTACTTC
cdr3_aa: CASRETSGAYEQYF
clone_size: -
j_call: TRBJ2-7
d_call: TRBD2
v_call: TRBV6-5